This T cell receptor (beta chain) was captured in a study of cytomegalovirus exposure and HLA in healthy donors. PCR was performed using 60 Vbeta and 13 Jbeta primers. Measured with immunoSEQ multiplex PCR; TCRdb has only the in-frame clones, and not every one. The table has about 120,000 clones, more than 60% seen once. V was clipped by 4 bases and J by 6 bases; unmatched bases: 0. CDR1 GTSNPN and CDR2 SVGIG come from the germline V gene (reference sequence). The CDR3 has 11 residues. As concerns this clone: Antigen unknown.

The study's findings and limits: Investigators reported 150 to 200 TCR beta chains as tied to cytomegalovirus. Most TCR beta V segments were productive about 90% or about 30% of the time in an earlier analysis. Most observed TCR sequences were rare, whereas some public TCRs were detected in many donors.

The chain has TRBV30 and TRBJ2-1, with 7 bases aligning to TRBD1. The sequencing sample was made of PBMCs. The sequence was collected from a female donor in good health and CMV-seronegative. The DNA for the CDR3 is TGTGCCTGGACAGGGGGCAATGAGCAGTTCTTC. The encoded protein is CAWTGGNEQFF.